This T cell receptor (beta chain) was sequenced during a study of Graves' ophthalmopathy and Graves' hyperthyroidism. About the study: Stable hyperthyroidism was defined by absence of ophthalmopathy within 18 months of follow-up.

Researchers took RNA transcripts and amplified TCR beta CDR3 regions from them. First-round RT-PCR relied on HTBI primers, and a second-round multiplex PCR came next. TCRdb reprocessed the multiplex PCR reads with MiXCR, giving one entry per CDR3 protein. The sample shows over a million distinct CDR3 sequences, about 36% of them seen only once. The sample holds many counts of this clonotype. The CDR3 consists of 15 residues. Germline-derived CDR1 and CDR2 are SGHAT and FQNNGV. V lost 0 bases, J lost 2 bases, and 10 bases lay in between. Other autoimmune diseases, uncontrolled infections, pregnancy or lactation led to the exclusion of patients. Each diagnosis was determined on the basis of clinical symptoms, serum thyroxine, TRAb, thyroid ultrasound and orbital computed tomography.

The sample was peripheral blood or thyroid tissue (not recorded which). The clonotype was recovered from an adult man with Graves' hyperthyroidism. The V call is TRBV11-2, the J call TRBJ2-5; D is uncertain. In nucleotides, the CDR3 is TGTGCCAGCAGCTTAGAGGTCGCCAGACAAGAGACCCAGTACTTC. This encodes CASSLEVARQETQYF.